The rows below give T cell receptor beta chains drawn from one sample of a study of T cell changes during pregnancy in multiple sclerosis. Only in-frame clones appear in the TCRdb table, and some are missing; sequencing was by immunoSEQ multiplex PCR. The top ten clones hold 0.45% to 0.65% of a sample with tens of thousands of clones, approximately 90% of them seen once. Source: CD4+ T cells from peripheral blood mononuclear cells, taken in the first trimester of pregnancy. These receptors came from a female donor with multiple sclerosis, enrolled in a pregnancy study. Each CDR3 is given with its conserved first and last residue. The order of the fields is V gene, J gene, CDR3 protein.

V gene: TRBV5-6
J gene: TRBJ1-5
CDR3 protein: CASSIWGGSFGAAQHF

V gene: TRBV5-5
J gene: TRBJ1-2
CDR3 protein: CASSLAGTGNYGYTF

V gene: TRBV5-4
J gene: TRBJ2-1
CDR3 protein: CASSSQGVGEQFF

V gene: TRBV29-1
J gene: TRBJ2-1
CDR3 protein: CSVGAIAVRGEQFF

V gene: TRBV6-1
J gene: TRBJ2-3
CDR3 protein: CASSETSATDTQYF

V gene: TRBV6-5
J gene: TRBJ2-7
CDR3 protein: CASSYYGAVQEQYF

V gene: TRBV11-3
J gene: TRBJ2-7
CDR3 protein: CASSLDRGGAPREQYF

V gene: TRBV27
J gene: TRBJ2-7
CDR3 protein: CASSFGRGYEQYF

V gene: TRBV19
J gene: TRBJ1-5
CDR3 protein: CASSTNRQGIGHQPQHF

V gene: TRBV29-1
J gene: TRBJ1-5
CDR3 protein: CSVGQGHQPQHF

V gene: TRBV19
J gene: TRBJ2-7
CDR3 protein: CASSIGPGTGPYEQYF

V gene: TRBV6-1
J gene: TRBJ2-1
CDR3 protein: CAASRAGISYNEQFF

V gene: TRBV10-3
J gene: TRBJ2-2
CDR3 protein: CAISNRGPNTGELFF

V gene: TRBV11-2
J gene: TRBJ2-7
CDR3 protein: CASSFNRGEQYF

V gene: TRBV5-1
J gene: TRBJ2-3
CDR3 protein: CASSLTKITGIGTDTQYF

V gene: TRBV5-1
J gene: TRBJ1-1
CDR3 protein: CASTKTGGTEAFF

V gene: TRBV7-2
J gene: TRBJ2-7
CDR3 protein: CASSSLYEQYF

V gene: TRBV2
J gene: TRBJ1-5
CDR3 protein: CASRHRSGNQPQHF

V gene: TRBV28
J gene: TRBJ2-1
CDR3 protein: CASSDNTSDEQFF

V gene: TRBV9
J gene: TRBJ2-5
CDR3 protein: CASSVDSGGKTQYF

V gene: TRBV28
J gene: TRBJ1-1
CDR3 protein: CASSLLAHTEAFF

V gene: TRBV6-6
J gene: TRBJ2-7
CDR3 protein: CASSAPGLKSVEQYF

V gene: TRBV6-1
J gene: TRBJ2-1
CDR3 protein: CASSRGNEQFF

V gene: TRBV7-2
J gene: TRBJ2-7
CDR3 protein: CASSLTGTGRYEQYF

V gene: TRBV5-1
J gene: TRBJ1-4
CDR3 protein: CASSSAGRSNEKLFF

V gene: TRBV15
J gene: TRBJ2-5
CDR3 protein: CATSRGLGGGYQETQYF